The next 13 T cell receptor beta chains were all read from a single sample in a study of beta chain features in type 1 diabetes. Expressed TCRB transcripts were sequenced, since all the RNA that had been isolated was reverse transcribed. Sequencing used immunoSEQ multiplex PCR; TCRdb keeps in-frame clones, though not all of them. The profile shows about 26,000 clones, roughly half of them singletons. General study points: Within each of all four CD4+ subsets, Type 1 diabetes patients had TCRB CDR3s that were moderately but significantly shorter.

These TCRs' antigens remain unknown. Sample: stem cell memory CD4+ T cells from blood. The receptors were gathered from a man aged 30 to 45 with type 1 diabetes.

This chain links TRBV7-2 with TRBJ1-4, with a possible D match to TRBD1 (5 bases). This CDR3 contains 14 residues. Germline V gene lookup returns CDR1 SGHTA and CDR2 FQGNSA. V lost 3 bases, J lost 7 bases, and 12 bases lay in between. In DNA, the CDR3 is TGTGCCAGCAGCTTGAGGTCTAGGGGTGAAAAACTGTTTTTT. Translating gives CASSLRSRGEKLFF.

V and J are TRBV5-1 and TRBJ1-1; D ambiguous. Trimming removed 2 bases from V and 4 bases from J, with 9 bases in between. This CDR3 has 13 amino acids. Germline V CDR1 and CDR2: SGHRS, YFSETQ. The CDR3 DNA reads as TGCGCCAGCAGCTTAGTTCTAGGCACTGAAGCTTTCTTT. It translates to CASSLVLGTEAFF.

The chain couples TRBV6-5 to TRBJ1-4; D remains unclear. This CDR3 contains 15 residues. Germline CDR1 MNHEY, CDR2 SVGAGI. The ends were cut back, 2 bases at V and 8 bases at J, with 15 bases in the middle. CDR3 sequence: CASSYATGLDEKLFF. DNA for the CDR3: TGTGCCAGCAGTTACGCTACGGGTTTAGACGAAAAACTGTTTTTT.

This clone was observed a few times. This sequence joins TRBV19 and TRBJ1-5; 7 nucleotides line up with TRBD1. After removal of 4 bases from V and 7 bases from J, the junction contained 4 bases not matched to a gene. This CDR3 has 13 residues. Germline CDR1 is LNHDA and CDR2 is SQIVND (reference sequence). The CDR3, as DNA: TGTGCCAGTAGTAAAACAGGGGAACAGCCCCAGCATTTT. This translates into CASSKTGEQPQHF. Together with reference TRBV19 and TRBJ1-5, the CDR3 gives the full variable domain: DGGITQSPKYLFRKEGQNVTLSCEQNLNHDAMYWYRQDPGQGLRLIYYSQIVNDFQKGDIAEGYSVSREKKESFPLTVTSAQKNPTAFYLCASSKTGEQPQHFGDGTRLSIL.

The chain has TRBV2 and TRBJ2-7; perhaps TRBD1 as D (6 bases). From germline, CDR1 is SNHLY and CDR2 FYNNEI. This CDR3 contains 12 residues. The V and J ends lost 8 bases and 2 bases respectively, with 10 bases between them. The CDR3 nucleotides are TGTGCCAGCGGGACACTAGCCTACGAGCAGTACTTC. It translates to CASGTLAYEQYF.

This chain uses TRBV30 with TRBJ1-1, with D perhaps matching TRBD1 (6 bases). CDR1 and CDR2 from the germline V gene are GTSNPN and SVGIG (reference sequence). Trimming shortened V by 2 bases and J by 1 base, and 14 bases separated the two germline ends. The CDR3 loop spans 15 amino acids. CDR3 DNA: TGTGCCTGGAGTATATTATTGACAGGGAACACTGAAGCTTTCTTT. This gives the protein CAWSILLTGNTEAFF.

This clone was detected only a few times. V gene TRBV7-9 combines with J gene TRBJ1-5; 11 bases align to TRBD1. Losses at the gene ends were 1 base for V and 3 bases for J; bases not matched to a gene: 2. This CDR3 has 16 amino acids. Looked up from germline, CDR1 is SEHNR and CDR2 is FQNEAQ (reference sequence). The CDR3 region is CASSLGTGGPNQPQHF. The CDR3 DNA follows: TGTGCCAGCAGCTTAGGGACAGGGGGCCCCAATCAGCCCCAGCATTTT. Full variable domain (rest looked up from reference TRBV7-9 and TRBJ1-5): DTGVSQNPRHKITKRGQNVTFRCDPISEHNRLYWYRQTLGQGPEFLTYFQNEAQLEKSRLLSDRFSAERPKGSFSTLEIQRTEQGDSAMYLCASSLGTGGPNQPQHFGDGTRLSIL.

The DNA for the CDR3 is TGTGCCAGCAGTTTATCAGGGGGGAACACTGAAGCTTTCTTT. It codes for CASSLSGGNTEAFF. This chain connects TRBV28 to TRBJ1-1; TRBD1 agrees at 7 bases. The germline gives CDR1 MDHEN, CDR2 SYDVKM. With 1 base clipped from V and 1 base from J, the junction kept 0 bases outside the gene matches. CDR3 length equals 14 residues.

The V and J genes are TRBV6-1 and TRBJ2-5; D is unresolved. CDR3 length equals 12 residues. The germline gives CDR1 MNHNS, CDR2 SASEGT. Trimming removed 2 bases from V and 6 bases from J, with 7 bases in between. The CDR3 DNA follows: TGTGCCAGCAGTGAACGGGTTAAGACCCAGTACTTC. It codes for CASSERVKTQYF.

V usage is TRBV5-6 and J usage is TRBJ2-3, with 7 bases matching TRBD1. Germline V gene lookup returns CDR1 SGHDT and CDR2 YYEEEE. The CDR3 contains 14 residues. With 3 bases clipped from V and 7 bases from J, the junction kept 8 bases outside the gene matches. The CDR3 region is CASSSTGSTHTQYF. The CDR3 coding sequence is TGTGCCAGCAGCTCGACAGGGTCCACCCATACGCAGTATTTT.

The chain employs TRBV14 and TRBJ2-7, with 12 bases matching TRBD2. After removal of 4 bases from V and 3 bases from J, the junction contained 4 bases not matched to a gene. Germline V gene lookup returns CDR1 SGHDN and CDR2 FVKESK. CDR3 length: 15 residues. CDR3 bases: TGTGCCAGCAGCCCACTAGCGGGGGGCCTCTACGAGCAGTACTTC. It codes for CASSPLAGGLYEQYF.

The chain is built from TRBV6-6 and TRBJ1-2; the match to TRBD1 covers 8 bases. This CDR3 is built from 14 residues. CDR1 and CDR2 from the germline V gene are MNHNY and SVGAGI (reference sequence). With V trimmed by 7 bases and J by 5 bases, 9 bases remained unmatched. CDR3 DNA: TGTGCCAGCAAAACCTCGGACAGGGTGTATGGCTACACCTTC. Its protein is CASKTSDRVYGYTF.

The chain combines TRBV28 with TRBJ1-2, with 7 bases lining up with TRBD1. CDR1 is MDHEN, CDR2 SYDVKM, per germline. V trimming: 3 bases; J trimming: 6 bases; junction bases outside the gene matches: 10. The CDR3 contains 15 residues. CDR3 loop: CASSLGNLGGHGYTF. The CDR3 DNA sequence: TGTGCCAGCAGTTTGGGTAATTTAGGGGGCCATGGCTACACCTTC.